Each of the 27 T cell receptor beta chains below was sequenced from the same sample in a study of human T cells and chemical hapten exposure. Time point in this sample: patch test 2, 6 weeks after DPC sensitization. Treatment denoted: therapeutic diphenylcyclopropenone sensitization with weekly scalp DPC. TCRdb processed the RACE reads anew with MiXCR; each CDR3 protein has one entry. The sample has about 350,000 distinct CDR3 sequences, about 6% seen once. Sequenced material: whole blood, taken in connection with sensitization to the hapten diphenylcyclopropenone (DPC). The receptor source for this set is a woman aged 18-29 years with alopecia areata. Some clones in this sample may be carry-over from other donors' samples.

The chain recombines TRBV6-6 with TRBJ1-2; TRBD1 is a possible D gene (5 bases). The germline CDR1 and CDR2 sequences are MNHNY and SVGAGI (reference sequence). Trimming took 7 bases from V and 8 from J, leaving 11 bases between them. There are 11 residues in the CDR3. CDR3 residues: CASNQGDGYTF. CDR3 nucleotide sequence: TGTGCCAGCAATCAGGGTGACGGCTACACCTTC.

This clonotype was counted ten times or more. The J gene is TRBJ1-5, the V gene TRBV7-2; a weak D match, TRBD1 (5 bases). The germline V and J ends were trimmed by 2 bases and 5 bases, with 13 bases remaining between them. CDR1 is SGHTA and CDR2 is FQGNSA in the germline V gene. The CDR3 runs 15 residues. The CDR3, as DNA: TGTGCCAGCAGCTTATCGAACAGGTTCGATCAGCCCCAGCATTTT. It codes for CASSLSNRFDQPQHF.

This clonotype has more than one count but fewer than ten. This chain uses TRBV20-1 with TRBJ2-7, with 7 bases that match TRBD1. Germline lookup yields CDR1 DFQATT and CDR2 SNEGSKA (reference sequence). The junction had 9 bases not matched to a gene; V was cut back by 5 bases and J by 2 bases. The CDR3 contains 14 residues. The CDR3 nucleotides read TGCAGTGCTCATACAGGGGTGCGGGCCTACGAGCAGTACTTC. Its translation is CSAHTGVRAYEQYF.

The table lists this clonotype with a few counts. The V and J genes are TRBV4-3 and TRBJ2-1; TRBD2 aligns across 12 bases. V gave up 1 base and J gave up 4 bases; unmatched junction bases: 8. Germline V CDR1 and CDR2: LGHNA, YSLEER. This CDR3 comprises 18 residues. DNA of the CDR3: TGCGCCAGCAGCCAAGGGCTAGCGGGGGGGACAAAATACAATGAGCAGTTCTTC. Translated, it gives CASSQGLAGGTKYNEQFF.

This clonotype was seen ten or more times. The chain employs TRBV6-1 and TRBJ1-5; D not certain. CDR3 size: 16 residues. V gave up 10 bases and J gave up 6 bases, with 25 bases separating them. Germline V CDR1 and CDR2: MNHNS, SASEGT. The CDR3 DNA sequence: TGTGCCACGGCGAGCACGAAGACCCAGCGGGGTCAGCCCCAGCATTTT. Translating gives CATASTKTQRGQPQHF.

This clonotype has a count of ten or more. This chain's CDR3 is CASSLPDYPYNEQFF. CDR3 sequence (DNA): TGTGCCAGCAGTTTACCGGACTACCCATACAATGAGCAGTTCTTC. This chain joins TRBV27 and TRBJ2-1, with D maybe TRBD2 (6 bases). Per the germline V gene, CDR1 is MNHEY and CDR2 is SMNVEV (reference sequence). This CDR3 has 15 residues. With 2 bases removed from V and 4 bases from J, the gap between germline ends came to 12 bases.

The genes are TRBV11-2 and TRBJ1-4; 11 nucleotides match TRBD1. V shed 6 bases and J 1 base; nucleotides not matched to a gene: 7. Per germline, CDR1 SGHAT and CDR2 FQNNGV. The CDR3 runs 17 residues. CDR3 coding DNA: TGTGCCAGCAGATCCGGACAGGGGGCTCGAACTAATGAAAAACTGTTTTTT. As protein: CASRSGQGARTNEKLFF.

This clonotype was seen repeatedly, ten times or more. This chain connects TRBV20-1 to TRBJ1-2, with 7 bases lining up with TRBD1. The CDR3 extends over 13 amino acids. Germline loops: CDR1 DFQATT, CDR2 SNEGSKA (reference sequence). Trimming took 3 bases from V and 6 from J; bases not matched to a gene: 7. The CDR3 nucleotides read TGCAGTGCTAGGCGAGACAGGGAAGATGGCTACACCTTC. As protein: CSARRDREDGYTF.

This clonotype was observed at least ten times. The chain joins TRBV7-2 to TRBJ1-1; D gene unclear. Germline CDR1 and CDR2: SGHTA and FQGNSA. CDR3 length: 12 amino acids. Trimming took off 5 bases at V and 6 bases at J, with 10 bases between the two ends. CDR3 sequence reads: CASSRFSAEAFF. DNA for the CDR3: TGTGCCAGCAGCCGGTTTTCGGCTGAAGCTTTCTTT.

This clonotype was seen repeatedly, ten times or more. This chain joins TRBV5-6 and TRBJ1-1; the D gene is possibly TRBD1 (6 bases). Germline lookup yields CDR1 SGHDT and CDR2 YYEEEE. CDR3 length: 15 amino acids. The V gene lost 0 bases and the J gene lost 5 bases, with 14 bases spanning the gap. The CDR3, as DNA: TGTGCCAGCAGCTTGGGAACGGGGGGCTGGACTGAAGCTTTCTTT. Its protein is CASSLGTGGWTEAFF.

The table lists this clonotype with many counts. This chain connects TRBV4-1 to TRBJ1-3; D ambiguous. This CDR3 spans 15 amino acids. Trimming left V 4 bases short and J 2 bases short, with 12 bases between. CDR1 and CDR2 from the germline V gene are MGHRA and YSYEKL. The CDR3 region has the DNA TGCGCCAGCAGCCTAGGACCCTCGCCTGGAAACACCATATATTTT. As protein: CASSLGPSPGNTIYF.

In this sample, this clonotype turned up many times. CDR3 in amino acids: CASSKLGDIQETQYF. The CDR3 region has the DNA TGTGCCAGCAGCAAACTCGGGGACATACAAGAGACCCAGTACTTC. The V call is TRBV21-1, the J call TRBJ2-5; TRBD1 is the table's D call, not checked against the DNA. TRBV21-1 has pseudogene status. The CDR3 covers 15 residues.

Only a few counts were recorded for this clonotype. The chain is built from TRBV20-1 and TRBJ2-2; perhaps TRBD1 as D (6 bases). CDR1 DFQATT and CDR2 SNEGSKA come from the germline V gene (reference sequence). This CDR3 is 14 amino acids long. The V end was cut by 1 base, the J end by 0 bases, with 6 bases between. The CDR3 DNA reads as TGCAGTGCTAGAGGGACAGCGAACACCGGGGAGCTGTTTTTT. It codes for CSARGTANTGELFF.

This clonotype has ten or more counts. CDR3 residues: CSVTTGSMNTEAFF. The DNA for the CDR3 is TGCAGCGTGACGACAGGTTCGATGAACACTGAAGCTTTCTTT. The rearrangement links TRBV29-1 to TRBJ1-1; perhaps TRBD1 as D (6 bases). The length of the CDR3 is 14 residues. The V gene lost 6 bases and the J gene lost 0 bases, with 14 bases spanning the gap. Germline CDR1 reads SQVTM; CDR2 reads ANQGSEA.

The chain employs TRBV3-1 and TRBJ1-2, with 10 nucleotides matching TRBD1. The length of the CDR3 is 15 residues. Trimming took 1 base from V and 2 from J; bases not matched to a gene: 1. Germline CDR1 LGHDT, CDR2 YNNKEL (reference sequence). The chain's CDR3 is CASSQVGQGNYGYTF. The CDR3 nucleotides read TGTGCCAGCAGCCAAGTGGGACAGGGGAACTATGGCTACACCTTC.

The gene calls are TRBV7-8 and TRBJ2-1; a possible D gene is TRBD2 (5 bases). CDR3 length: 16 amino acids. The V end was cut by 4 bases, the J end by 7 bases, with 20 bases between. In germline, CDR1 is SGHVS, CDR2 FQNEAQ. The CDR3 nucleotides are TGTGCCAGCAGCTCCCGAGGTAGGTCTCCGGGGAATGAGCAGTTCTTC. Amino acids: CASSSRGRSPGNEQFF. The entire variable domain, with the rest obtained from reference TRBV7-8 and TRBJ2-1, is as follows: GAGVSQSPRYKVAKRGQDVALRCDPISGHVSLFWYQQALGQGPEFLTYFQNEAQLDKSGLPSDRFFAERPEGSVSTLKIQRTQQEDSAVYLCASSSRGRSPGNEQFFGPGTRLTVL.

The chain has TRBV12-3 or TRBV12-4 and TRBJ2-3; 7 bases align to TRBD1. The CDR3 length is 15 residues. The V gene end was trimmed by 3 bases and the J gene end by 1 base; junction bases not matched to a gene: 4. The CDR3 sequence: CASSLVRGRTDTQYF. CDR3 DNA: TGTGCCAGCAGTTTGGTGAGGGGGCGCACAGATACGCAGTATTTT.

This clonotype was observed at least ten times. The CDR3 loop reads CASSYSGTGSGDTQYF. CDR3 DNA: TGCGCCAGCAGCTATTCCGGGACAGGGTCCGGCGATACGCAGTATTTT. This chain uses TRBV5-1 with TRBJ2-3; 9 bases agree with TRBD1. With 3 bases clipped from V and 6 bases from J, the junction kept 11 bases outside the gene matches. The V gene's germline CDR1 is SGHRS and CDR2 YFSETQ. The CDR3 is 16 residues long.

This rearrangement joins TRBV4-1 to TRBJ2-7; possible D gene TRBD1, 5 bases. The V and J ends lost 0 bases and 3 bases respectively, with 9 bases between them. Germline-derived CDR1 and CDR2 are MGHRA and YSYEKL. The CDR3 is 14 amino acids. In nucleotides, the CDR3 is TGCGCCAGCAGCCAAGAGAGCAGGGTCTACGAGCAGTACTTC. Encoded protein: CASSQESRVYEQYF.

This clonotype has ten or more counts. This chain joins TRBV29-1 and TRBJ2-1; the D is unclear. The germline V gene has CDR1 SQVTM and CDR2 ANQGSEA. V dropped 0 bases and J dropped 6 bases, with 3 bases sitting between them. CDR3 length equals 11 residues. The DNA of the CDR3 is TGCAGCGTTGAAGAAAGCAATGAGCAGTTCTTC. This translates into CSVEESNEQFF.

This clonotype was counted only a few times. V and J are TRBV6-2 or TRBV6-3 and TRBJ2-3, with TRBD1 as a possible D gene (5 bases). The CDR3 spans 13 residues. Germline CDR1 MNHEY, CDR2 SVGEGT. V gave up 5 bases and J gave up 2 bases, with 8 bases separating them. The CDR3 protein is CASSPDTTDTQYF. Here the CDR3 DNA reads TGTGCCAGCAGTCCGGACACCACAGATACGCAGTATTTT.

This clonotype was seen at least ten times. The chain couples TRBV24-1 to TRBJ2-1, with D perhaps TRBD1 (6 bases). The CDR3 has 17 amino acids. CDR1 is KGHDR, CDR2 SFDVKD, per germline. V dropped 1 base and J dropped 8 bases, with 20 bases sitting between them. The DNA for the CDR3 is TGTGCCACCAGTGATTTCCCCGGGACATTGGCCGGTGATGAGCAGTTCTTC. Amino acid sequence: CATSDFPGTLAGDEQFF.

Only a few counts were recorded for this clonotype. The chain carries TRBV6-2 or TRBV6-3 and TRBJ1-6; TRBD1 might be the D (6 bases). Per the germline V gene, CDR1 is MNHEY and CDR2 is SVGEGT. The CDR3 sequence is 15 residues long. V gave up 5 bases and J gave up 8 bases, with 16 bases separating them. CDR3 sequence (DNA): TGTGCCAGCAGTAGTACCCAGACAGGCTATTCACCCCTCCACTTT. Translation gives CASSSTQTGYSPLHF.

This clonotype was counted at least ten times. The V gene is TRBV7-8, the J gene TRBJ1-5; D gene uncertain. Trimming cost V 5 bases and J 0 bases, with 14 bases left between them. The CDR3 runs 16 residues. Germline loops: CDR1 SGHVS, CDR2 FQNEAQ. CDR3 sequence reads: CASSPYTGNSNQPQHF. The CDR3, as DNA: TGTGCCAGCAGCCCATACACGGGAAATAGCAATCAGCCCCAGCATTTT.

The chain is built from TRBV15 and TRBJ2-5, with D tentatively TRBD2 (6 bases). The ends were cut back, 0 bases at V and 4 bases at J, with 18 bases in the middle. Germline V lookup: CDR1 LNHNV, CDR2 YYDKDF (reference sequence). The CDR3 loop spans 17 amino acids. The CDR3 reads CATSRDTGLESPETQYF. Written as DNA, the CDR3 is TGTGCCACCAGCAGAGATACGGGACTTGAAAGCCCAGAGACCCAGTACTTC.

The chain is built from TRBV12-3 or TRBV12-4 and TRBJ1-4; TRBD1 agrees at 9 bases. V was pared by 6 bases and J by 7 bases, with 6 bases of the junction left unmatched. The CDR3 sequence is 14 residues long. The CDR3 sequence is CASRPTGGFEKLFF. CDR3 nucleotide sequence: TGTGCCAGCAGGCCTACAGGGGGCTTTGAAAAACTGTTTTTT.

The genes are TRBV27 and TRBJ1-5; 7 bases fit TRBD1. The trim removed 10 bases at V and 0 bases at J, leaving 6 bases unmatched. This CDR3 has 14 amino acids. The germline gives CDR1 MNHEY, CDR2 SMNVEV (reference sequence). This CDR3 is CATARGNSNQPQHF. For the CDR3, the DNA is TGTGCCACCGCCAGGGGGAATAGCAATCAGCCCCAGCATTTT.